This entry describes one T cell receptor (beta chain). Clones were sequenced by immunoSEQ multiplex PCR, and TCRdb holds only the in-frame ones, with some missing. The table has under 95,000 clones, 88% seen once. These data originate in a study of blood T cell repertoires in COVID-19. The germline gives CDR1 SGHKS, CDR2 YYEKEE (reference sequence). V was pared by 1 base and J by 10 bases, with 9 bases between. This CDR3 has 12 residues. The chain has TRBV5-5 and TRBJ2-1; no clear D. Sequencing was done on a sample of peripheral blood. The clonotype was recovered from a human donor in a cohort sampled during active COVID-19. Here the CDR3 DNA reads TGTGCCAGCAGCTTGATGGCTGGCGAGCAGTTCTTC. Translated: CASSLMAGEQFF.